One sample yielded the 32 T cell receptor beta chains listed below, sequenced in a study of T cells in tuberculosis. Clones were sequenced by immunoSEQ multiplex PCR, and TCRdb holds only the in-frame ones, with some missing. The sample holds about 43,000 clones, about 95% seen once. The specimen was PBMCs. The receptor set was obtained from a donor aged 10 to 29 with latent tuberculosis or without tuberculosis infection. Some clones in this sample may be carry-over from other donors' samples.

The chain combines TRBV7-9 with TRBJ1-2; TRBD1 matches at 8 bases. V shed 5 bases and J 3 bases; nucleotides not matched to a gene: 2. Germline CDR1 and CDR2: SEHNR and FQNEAQ (reference sequence). The CDR3 has 13 residues. CDR3 bases: TGTGCCAGCAGCCCGACAGGGGACTATGGCTACACCTTC. Translation: CASSPTGDYGYTF.

A single count supports this clone. The sample carries other DNA sequences with the same CDR3. The chain employs TRBV4-3 and TRBJ2-5; possibly TRBD1 for D (5 bases). This CDR3 is built from 14 residues. The germline V gene encodes CDR1 LGHNA and CDR2 YSLEER. V lost 6 bases, J lost 2 bases, and 13 bases lay in between. The CDR3 sequence: CASSFKTEQETQYF. The CDR3 coding sequence is TGCGCCAGCAGTTTTAAGACAGAGCAAGAGACCCAGTACTTC.

The chain combines TRBV11-3 with TRBJ2-1; 7 nucleotides agree with TRBD2. CDR1 and CDR2 from the germline V gene are SGHNT and YENEEA. V dropped 3 bases and J dropped 6; count of bases not matched to a gene: 11. The CDR3 has 16 residues. For the CDR3, the DNA is TGTGCCAGCAGCTTGGGGCGGGAGTGGGGTTTCAATGAGCAGTTCTTC. Residues: CASSLGREWGFNEQFF. The full variable domain, in which reference TRBV11-3 and TRBJ2-1 provide the parts outside the CDR3, is EAGVVQSPRYKIIEKKQPVAFWCNPISGHNTLYWYLQNLGQGPELLIRYENEEAVDDSQLPKDRFSAERLKGVDSTLKIQPAELGDSAVYLCASSLGREWGFNEQFFGPGTRLTVL.

This clone has just one count. CDR3 protein: CASSFVFFPEHTDTQYF. The CDR3 DNA reads TGTGCCAGCAGCTTTGTTTTTTTCCCAGAACACACAGATACGCAGTATTTT. The chain combines TRBV11-1 with TRBJ2-3; no definite D call. Per germline, CDR1 SGHAT and CDR2 FQDESV (reference sequence). Trimming stripped 3 bases from V and 2 bases from J, with 18 bases between. The CDR3 spans 17 residues.

Here the CDR3 reads CASSSLDPGQGVGTQYF. The CDR3 nucleotides are TGTGCCAGCAGTTCCCTCGACCCGGGACAGGGGGTTGGTACGCAGTATTTT. The chain joins TRBV28 to TRBJ2-3; 11 positions agree with TRBD1. The V segment lost 4 bases and the J segment 8 bases; nucleotides outside the gene matches: 14. The CDR3 has 17 residues. Germline V gives CDR1 MDHEN, CDR2 SYDVKM.

The CDR3, as DNA: TGTGCCAGCAGCTTAGTAGGCGGGATCTCCTACGAGCAGTACTTC. It is translated as CASSLVGGISYEQYF. This chain links TRBV7-8 with TRBJ2-7, with D possibly matching TRBD2 (6 bases). Trimming took 1 base from V and 0 from J, leaving 10 bases between them. The germline V gene has CDR1 SGHVS and CDR2 FQNEAQ. The CDR3 runs 15 residues. Complete variable domain (other parts from reference TRBV7-8 and TRBJ2-7): GAGVSQSPRYKVAKRGQDVALRCDPISGHVSLFWYQQALGQGPEFLTYFQNEAQLDKSGLPSDRFFAERPEGSVSTLKIQRTQQEDSAVYLCASSLVGGISYEQYFGPGTRLTVT.

The chain combines TRBV5-1 with TRBJ2-7; 7 nucleotides line up with TRBD1. The CDR3 is made up of 13 amino acids. V trimming: 4 bases; J trimming: 3 bases; junction bases outside the gene matches: 4. Germline loops: CDR1 SGHRS, CDR2 YFSETQ. CDR3 loop: CASSDGTDYEQYF. Here the CDR3 DNA reads TGCGCCAGCAGCGATGGGACAGACTACGAGCAGTACTTC.

J is TRBJ2-7 and V is TRBV7-2, with TRBD1 matching 9 bases. V trimming: 5 bases; J trimming: 0 bases; junction bases outside the gene matches: 8. Germline-derived CDR1 and CDR2 are SGHTA and FQGNSA. The CDR3 runs 16 residues. CDR3 coding DNA: TGTGCCAGCAGCGCTCAAACAGGGGGCGCCTCCTACGAGCAGTACTTC. Its protein is CASSAQTGGASYEQYF.

V is TRBV5-6 and J is TRBJ2-7; TRBD1 matches 10 bases. Germline V CDR1 and CDR2: SGHDT, YYEEEE. The CDR3 is 16 amino acids. Unmatched junction bases numbered 8, after V lost 2 bases and J lost 3 bases. This chain's CDR3 is CASSLTGDRGHYEQYF. In DNA, the CDR3 is TGTGCCAGCAGCTTAACCGGGGACAGGGGCCACTACGAGCAGTACTTC.

V is TRBV6-1 and J is TRBJ2-1; 8 bases fit TRBD1. This CDR3 is 14 amino acids long. With 3 bases clipped from V and 4 bases from J, the junction kept 2 bases outside the gene matches. The germline CDR1 and CDR2 sequences are MNHNS and SASEGT. The CDR3 is CASSEGQVYNEQFF. CDR3 nucleotides: TGTGCCAGCAGTGAGGGACAGGTTTACAATGAGCAGTTCTTC.

This clone appeared a few times. The rearrangement joins TRBV30 to TRBJ2-7, with a possible D match to TRBD2 (5 bases). The CDR3 runs 15 residues. Trimming stripped 3 bases from V and 3 bases from J, with 18 bases between. CDR1 and CDR2 from the germline V gene are GTSNPN and SVGIG (reference sequence). DNA of the CDR3: TGTGCCTGGAGCAGACGGGGTCGGACTTACTACGAGCAGTACTTC. Residues: CAWSRRGRTYYEQYF.

This clone was recorded once. The chain carries TRBV7-2 and TRBJ2-5; 13 bases are shared with TRBD2. V lost 1 base to trimming and J lost 2 bases; unmatched junction nucleotides: 1. This CDR3 comprises 16 residues. CDR1 SGHTA and CDR2 FQGNSA come from the germline V gene. CDR3 amino acids: CASSLGLAGGQETQYF. DNA of the CDR3: TGTGCCAGCAGCTTAGGACTAGCGGGAGGTCAAGAGACCCAGTACTTC.

This chain connects TRBV7-8 to TRBJ2-7; D gene unclear. Per germline, CDR1 SGHVS and CDR2 FQNEAQ. The V and J ends lost 1 base and 2 bases respectively, with 15 bases between them. The CDR3 totals 16 residues. The DNA for the CDR3 is TGTGCCAGCAGCTTAGAGTCGCTGGCCTTGCCCTACGAGCAGTACTTC. This translates into CASSLESLALPYEQYF.

This chain joins TRBV29-1 and TRBJ2-1, with TRBD2 identical over 14 bases. The CDR3 is 15 residues long. After removal of 4 bases from V and 9 bases from J, the junction contained 8 bases not matched to a gene. CDR1 is SQVTM and CDR2 is ANQGSEA in the germline V gene. The CDR3 nucleotides are TGCAGCGTTGGACTAGCGGGAGGGCGAGTGGGTGAGCAGTTCTTC. It specifies CSVGLAGGRVGEQFF.

The rearrangement joins TRBV27 to TRBJ1-2, with TRBD1 identical over 7 bases. Germline CDR1 reads MNHEY; CDR2 reads SMNVEV (reference sequence). V was pared by 6 bases and J by 8 bases, with 6 bases of the junction left unmatched. The CDR3 runs 12 residues. The chain's CDR3 is CASSRGSGGYTF. The CDR3 DNA sequence: TGTGCCAGCAGCAGGGGGAGCGGGGGCTACACCTTC.

A few counts support this clone. V is TRBV27 and J is TRBJ1-5; 10 bases fit TRBD1. The V gene's germline CDR1 is MNHEY and CDR2 SMNVEV (reference sequence). This CDR3 has 16 amino acids. Trimming removed 6 bases from V and 4 bases from J; junction bases left unmatched: 9. Written as DNA, the CDR3 is TGTGCCAGCAGGCCAGACAGGGGGCAAGGGAATCAGCCCCAGCATTTT. It is translated as CASRPDRGQGNQPQHF.

The chain employs TRBV25-1 and TRBJ2-2; D is unresolved. Germline CDR1 and CDR2: MGHDK and SYGVNS. V lost 0 bases and J 0 bases, leaving 8 bases between the germline ends. The CDR3 is made up of 16 amino acids. In DNA, the CDR3 is TGTGCCAGCAGTGAATACGATAGAGCGAACACCGGGGAGCTGTTTTTT. Residues: CASSEYDRANTGELFF.

The gene calls are TRBV11-2 and TRBJ2-7; 7 bases map to TRBD1. The CDR3 loop spans 16 amino acids. The ends lost 3 bases at V and 3 bases at J; junction bases unmatched: 11. Germline V gene lookup returns CDR1 SGHAT and CDR2 FQNNGV. CDR3 sequence: CASSLVPVTGNYEQYF. DNA for the CDR3: TGTGCCAGCAGCTTGGTCCCCGTGACAGGGAACTACGAGCAGTACTTC.

V is TRBV27 and J is TRBJ2-1; tentatively, D is TRBD2 (7 bases). The germline gives CDR1 MNHEY, CDR2 SMNVEV (reference sequence). V dropped 8 bases and J dropped 5 bases, with 16 bases sitting between them. This CDR3 is built from 14 residues. The CDR3 DNA follows: TGTGCCAGCCGTAGGGGGGGGCCAAACAATGAGCAGTTCTTC. It specifies CASRRGGPNNEQFF.

This sequence joins TRBV11-2 and TRBJ1-4; TRBD1 aligns across 9 bases. CDR3 length: 18 amino acids. J was trimmed by 0 bases and V by 4 bases; bases with no gene match: 9. From germline, CDR1 is SGHAT and CDR2 FQNNGV. For the CDR3, the DNA is TGTGCCAGCAGCTCCGCGGGACAGGGTCTCGCAACTAATGAAAAACTGTTTTTT. Protein product: CASSSAGQGLATNEKLFF.

The J gene is TRBJ2-7, the V gene TRBV5-1, with D possibly TRBD2 on 6 matching bases. Germline CDR1 is SGHRS and CDR2 is YFSETQ. The CDR3 extends over 14 amino acids. Between the trimmed V and J ends, which lost 2 bases and 3 bases, there was a span of 12 bases. The CDR3 reads CASSFDTGSYEQYF. The CDR3 region has the DNA TGCGCCAGCAGCTTCGACACCGGGAGCTACGAGCAGTACTTC.

The rearrangement uses TRBV27 and TRBJ1-2; 9 bases align to TRBD1. V trimming: 4 bases; J trimming: 1 base; junction bases outside the gene matches: 10. CDR3 length: 17 residues. Germline V gene data show CDR1 as MNHEY and CDR2 as SMNVEV (reference sequence). CDR3 bases: TGTGCCAGCAGTTCCTTCTCCGGGACAGGGCGTAACTATGGCTACACCTTC. Translated, it gives CASSSFSGTGRNYGYTF.

The rearrangement uses TRBV4-2 and TRBJ2-1; 7 bases align to TRBD2. The CDR3 runs 15 residues. Germline loops: CDR1 LGHNA, CDR2 YNFKEQ. J was trimmed by 5 bases and V by 4 bases; bases with no gene match: 8. The CDR3 region is CASSLLGTNNNEQFF. CDR3 DNA sequence: TGTGCCAGCAGCCTTCTTGGGACTAACAACAATGAGCAGTTCTTC.

This chain connects TRBV5-8 to TRBJ2-7; 8 bases are a match to TRBD2. The germline CDR1 and CDR2 sequences are SGHTS and YDEGEE. The V and J ends lost 4 bases and 1 base, in that order; junction bases with no gene match: 7. This CDR3 spans 15 amino acids. The CDR3 sequence: CASSPGGDGSYEQYF. The CDR3 DNA follows: TGTGCCAGCAGCCCCGGGGGGGACGGGTCCTACGAGCAGTACTTC.

Only one count was recorded for this clone. The rearrangement links TRBV5-8 to TRBJ2-3; 14 bases agree with TRBD2. From germline, CDR1 is SGHTS and CDR2 YDEGEE. The CDR3 covers 18 residues. Unmatched junction bases numbered 10, after V lost 5 bases and J lost 2 bases. The CDR3 here is CASSEGTSGSPSTDTQYF. The CDR3 nucleotides read TGTGCCAGCAGTGAAGGGACTAGCGGGAGCCCATCCACAGATACGCAGTATTTT.

The genes are TRBV11-2 and TRBJ2-2; D is possibly TRBD2 (5 bases). V was clipped by 0 bases and J by 5 bases, with 13 bases between them. This CDR3 has 16 residues. The germline V gene has CDR1 SGHAT and CDR2 FQNNGV. The CDR3 DNA follows: TGTGCCAGCAGCTTAGATTATAGGGAGTATACCGGGGAGCTGTTTTTT. Protein: CASSLDYREYTGELFF.

The V and J genes are TRBV28 and TRBJ2-1, with D maybe TRBD1 (6 bases). CDR1 and CDR2 from the germline V gene are MDHEN and SYDVKM. The V gene lost 6 bases and the J gene lost 0 bases, with 12 bases spanning the gap. The CDR3 is made up of 15 amino acids. The CDR3 bases are TGTGCCAGCAGGTACAGGGACGTCTCCTACAATGAGCAGTTCTTC. It yields the protein CASRYRDVSYNEQFF.

The CDR3 DNA is TGTGCCAGCTCACCGGGACAGGGGAGCTCCTACGAGCAGTACTTC. As protein: CASSPGQGSSYEQYF. The rearrangement links TRBV18 to TRBJ2-7, with 10 nucleotides matching TRBD1. The trim removed 3 bases at V and 0 bases at J, leaving 2 bases unmatched. Germline V gives CDR1 KGHSH, CDR2 LQKENI. The CDR3 has 15 residues.

The genes are TRBV9 and TRBJ2-6; 9 nucleotides align to TRBD1. The CDR3 is 17 amino acids. CDR1 and CDR2 from the germline V gene are SGDLS and YYNGEE. V lost 3 bases, J lost 0 bases, and 4 bases stayed unmatched. The CDR3 spells CASSALTGGSGANVLTF. CDR3 sequence (DNA): TGTGCCAGCAGCGCCTTGACAGGGGGCTCTGGGGCCAACGTCCTGACTTTC.

This clone has only one observation. V and J are TRBV20-1 and TRBJ1-5; D possibly corresponds to TRBD1 (6 bases). Per germline, CDR1 DFQATT and CDR2 SNEGSKA (reference sequence). CDR3 length equals 11 residues. Trimming pared 6 bases from V and 6 bases from J, leaving 9 bases between. The CDR3 protein is CSARGGQPQHF. CDR3 coding DNA: TGCAGTGCAAGGGGGGGTCAGCCCCAGCATTTT.

The J gene is TRBJ2-7, the V gene TRBV6-5, with a possible D match to TRBD1 (6 bases). Trimming stripped 6 bases from V and 1 base from J, with 10 bases between. CDR1 and CDR2 from the germline V gene are MNHEY and SVGAGI. The CDR3 loop spans 13 amino acids. The CDR3 DNA is TGTGCCAGCAGCTGGGACATTTCCTACGAGCAGTACTTC. It yields the protein CASSWDISYEQYF.

V and J are TRBV7-8 and TRBJ2-7; weak D call: TRBD2 (5 bases). The CDR3 length is 12 residues. Trimming removed 5 bases at V and 7 bases at J, with 12 bases between. Germline lookup yields CDR1 SGHVS and CDR2 FQNEAQ. The CDR3 coding sequence is TGTGCCAGCAGCCTTCGGGGTGTAGAGCAGTACTTC. Translated, it gives CASSLRGVEQYF.